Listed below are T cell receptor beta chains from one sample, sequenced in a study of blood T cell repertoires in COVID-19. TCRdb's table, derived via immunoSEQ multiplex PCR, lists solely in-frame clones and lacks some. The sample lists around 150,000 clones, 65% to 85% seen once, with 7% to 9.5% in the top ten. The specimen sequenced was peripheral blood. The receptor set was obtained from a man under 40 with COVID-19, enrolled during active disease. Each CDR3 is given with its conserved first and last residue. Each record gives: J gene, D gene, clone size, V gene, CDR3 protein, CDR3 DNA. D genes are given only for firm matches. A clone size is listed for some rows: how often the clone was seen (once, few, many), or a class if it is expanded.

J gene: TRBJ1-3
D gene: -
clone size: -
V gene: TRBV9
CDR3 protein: CASSFTGISGNTIYF
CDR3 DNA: TGTGCCAGCAGCTTTACAGGGATCTCTGGAAACACCATATATTTT

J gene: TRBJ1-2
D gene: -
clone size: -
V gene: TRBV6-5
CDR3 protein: CASSSPRMRGYTF
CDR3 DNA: TGTGCCAGCAGTTCACCTAGGATGAGAGGCTACACCTTC

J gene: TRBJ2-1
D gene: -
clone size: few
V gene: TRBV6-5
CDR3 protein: CASFYYNEQFF
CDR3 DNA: TGTGCCAGCTTCTACTACAATGAGCAGTTCTTC

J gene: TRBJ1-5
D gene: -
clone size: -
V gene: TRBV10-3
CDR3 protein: CAISAWESNQPQHF
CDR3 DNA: TGTGCCATCAGTGCCTGGGAGAGCAATCAGCCCCAGCATTTT

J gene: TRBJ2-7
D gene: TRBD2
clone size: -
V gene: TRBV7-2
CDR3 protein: CASSLGLAGVGGYEQYF
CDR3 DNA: TGTGCCAGCAGCTTGGGCCTAGCGGGAGTCGGTGGCTACGAGCAGTACTTC

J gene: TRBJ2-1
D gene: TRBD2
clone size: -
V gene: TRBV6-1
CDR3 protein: CASSESEREWSNEQFF
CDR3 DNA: TGTGCCAGCAGTGAATCGGAGCGGGAGTGGAGCAATGAGCAGTTCTTC

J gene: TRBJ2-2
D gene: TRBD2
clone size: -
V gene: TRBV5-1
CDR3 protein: CASSLPTSGSSNTGELFF
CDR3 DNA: TGCGCCAGCAGCTTACCGACTAGCGGGAGTTCGAACACCGGGGAGCTGTTTTTT

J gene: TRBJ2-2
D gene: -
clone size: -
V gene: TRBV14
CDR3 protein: CASSQTGHTGELFF
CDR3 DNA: TGTGCCAGCAGCCAAACAGGGCACACCGGGGAGCTGTTTTTT

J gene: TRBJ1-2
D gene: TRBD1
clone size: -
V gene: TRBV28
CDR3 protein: CASSSWTGKGYTF
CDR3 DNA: TGTGCCAGCAGTTCCTGGACAGGGAAGGGCTACACCTTC

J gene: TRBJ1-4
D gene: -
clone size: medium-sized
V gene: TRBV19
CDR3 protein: CASSIVYRTTTNEKLFF
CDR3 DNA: TGTGCCAGTAGTATAGTTTACCGGACAACAACTAATGAAAAACTGTTTTTT

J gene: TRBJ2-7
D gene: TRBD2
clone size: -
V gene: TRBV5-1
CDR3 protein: CASSLGSGTNSYEQYF
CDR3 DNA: TGCGCCAGCAGCTTGGGTAGCGGGACTAACTCCTACGAGCAGTACTTC